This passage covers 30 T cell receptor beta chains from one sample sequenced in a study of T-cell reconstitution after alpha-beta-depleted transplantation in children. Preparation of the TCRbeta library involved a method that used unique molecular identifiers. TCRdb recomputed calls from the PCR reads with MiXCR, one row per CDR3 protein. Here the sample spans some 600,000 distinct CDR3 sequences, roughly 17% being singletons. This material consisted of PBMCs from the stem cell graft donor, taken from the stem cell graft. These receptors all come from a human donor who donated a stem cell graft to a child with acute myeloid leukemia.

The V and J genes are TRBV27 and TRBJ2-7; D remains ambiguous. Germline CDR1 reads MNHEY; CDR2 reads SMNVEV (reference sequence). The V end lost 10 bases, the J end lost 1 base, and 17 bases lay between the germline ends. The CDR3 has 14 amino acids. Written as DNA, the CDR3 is TGTGCCACCCGTGGCACGTGGGGATCCTACGAGCAGTACTTC. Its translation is CATRGTWGSYEQYF.

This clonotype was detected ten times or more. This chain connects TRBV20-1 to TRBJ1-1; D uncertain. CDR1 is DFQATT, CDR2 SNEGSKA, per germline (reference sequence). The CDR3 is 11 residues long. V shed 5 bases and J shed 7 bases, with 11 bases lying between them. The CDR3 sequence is CSASERGEAFF. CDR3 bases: TGCAGTGCTTCGGAACGGGGTGAAGCTTTCTTT.

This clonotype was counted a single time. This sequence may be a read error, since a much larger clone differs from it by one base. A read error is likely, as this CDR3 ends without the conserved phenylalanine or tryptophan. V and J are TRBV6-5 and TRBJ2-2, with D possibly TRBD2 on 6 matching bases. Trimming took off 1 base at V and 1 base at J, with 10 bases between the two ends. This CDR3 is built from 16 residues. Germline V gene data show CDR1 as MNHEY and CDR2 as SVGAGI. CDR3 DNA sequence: TGTGCCAGCAGTTACTTGGGACTCATGAACACCGGGGAGCTGTTTTGT. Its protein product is CASSYLGLMNTGELFC.

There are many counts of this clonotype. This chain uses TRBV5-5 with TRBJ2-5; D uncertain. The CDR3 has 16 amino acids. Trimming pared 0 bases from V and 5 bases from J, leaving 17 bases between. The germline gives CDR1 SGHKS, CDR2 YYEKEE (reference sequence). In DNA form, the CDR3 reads TGTGCCAGCAGCTTGGGAGTGACACGGTTAGGGGAGACCCAGTACTTC. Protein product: CASSLGVTRLGETQYF.

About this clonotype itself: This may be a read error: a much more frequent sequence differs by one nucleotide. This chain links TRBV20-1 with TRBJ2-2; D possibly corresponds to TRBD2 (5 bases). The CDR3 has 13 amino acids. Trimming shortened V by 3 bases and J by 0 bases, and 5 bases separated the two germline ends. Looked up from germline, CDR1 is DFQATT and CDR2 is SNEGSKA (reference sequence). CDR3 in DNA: TGCAGTGCTAGTAGCGCGAACACCGGGGAGCTGTTTTTT. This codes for CSASSANTGELFF.

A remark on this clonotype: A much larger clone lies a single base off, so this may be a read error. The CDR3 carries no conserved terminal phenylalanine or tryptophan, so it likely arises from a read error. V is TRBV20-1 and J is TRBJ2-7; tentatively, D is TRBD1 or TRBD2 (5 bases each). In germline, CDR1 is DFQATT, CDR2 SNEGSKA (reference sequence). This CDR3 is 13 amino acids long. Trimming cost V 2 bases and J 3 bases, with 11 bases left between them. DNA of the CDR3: TGCAGTGCTAGACGTGAGAGGGGCTACGAGCAGTACATC. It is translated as CSARRERGYEQYI.

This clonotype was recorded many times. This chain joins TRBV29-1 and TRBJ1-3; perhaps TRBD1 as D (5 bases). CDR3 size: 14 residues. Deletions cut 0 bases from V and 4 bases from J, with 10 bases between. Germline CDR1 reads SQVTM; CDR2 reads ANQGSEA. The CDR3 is CSVEDQDRGNTIYF. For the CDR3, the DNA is TGCAGCGTTGAAGATCAAGACAGAGGAAACACCATATATTTT.

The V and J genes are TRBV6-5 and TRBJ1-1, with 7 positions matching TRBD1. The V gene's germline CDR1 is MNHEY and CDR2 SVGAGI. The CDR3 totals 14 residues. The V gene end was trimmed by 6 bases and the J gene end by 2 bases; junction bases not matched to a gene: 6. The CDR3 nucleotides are TGTGCCAGCAGACAGCGGGACAGAAACACTGAAGCTTTCTTT. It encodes CASRQRDRNTEAFF.

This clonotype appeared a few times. CDR3 coding DNA: TGTGCCAGCAGTTTAGGGCGCACAGGGAAGGGCTACGAGCAGTACGTC. Its protein is CASSLGRTGKGYEQYV. V and J are TRBV28 and TRBJ2-7; a weak D match, TRBD1 (6 bases). V was shortened by 2 bases and J by 3 bases, with 17 bases between the two germline ends. Germline CDR1 and CDR2: MDHEN and SYDVKM. This CDR3 spans 16 amino acids.

The CDR3 spells CATSDFGQGPTDTQYF. The CDR3 DNA follows: TGTGCCACCAGTGATTTCGGACAGGGTCCCACAGATACGCAGTATTTT. The gene calls are TRBV24-1 and TRBJ2-3; 8 bases are shared with TRBD1. The CDR3 has 16 amino acids. Germline assignment: CDR1 KGHDR and CDR2 SFDVKD. V gave up 1 base and J gave up 2 bases; unmatched junction bases: 4.

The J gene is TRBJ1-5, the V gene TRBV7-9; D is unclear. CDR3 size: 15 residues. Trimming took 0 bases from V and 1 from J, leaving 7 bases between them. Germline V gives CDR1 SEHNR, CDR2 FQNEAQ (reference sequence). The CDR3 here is CASSLAAGSNQPQHF. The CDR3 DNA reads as TGTGCCAGCAGCTTAGCGGCGGGAAGCAATCAGCCCCAGCATTTT.

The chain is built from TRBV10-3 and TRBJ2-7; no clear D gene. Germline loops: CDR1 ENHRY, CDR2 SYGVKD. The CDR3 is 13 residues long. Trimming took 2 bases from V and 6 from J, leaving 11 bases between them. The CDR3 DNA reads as TGTGCCATCAGTGAGCAAAGGGTTCTCGAGCAGTACTTC. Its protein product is CAISEQRVLEQYF.

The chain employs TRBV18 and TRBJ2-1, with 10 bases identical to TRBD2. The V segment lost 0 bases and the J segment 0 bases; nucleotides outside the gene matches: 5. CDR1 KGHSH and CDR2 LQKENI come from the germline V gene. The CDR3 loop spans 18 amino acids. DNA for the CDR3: TGTGCCAGCTCACCACCGCTCTGGACTAGCGGCTCCTACAATGAGCAGTTCTTC. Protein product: CASSPPLWTSGSYNEQFF.

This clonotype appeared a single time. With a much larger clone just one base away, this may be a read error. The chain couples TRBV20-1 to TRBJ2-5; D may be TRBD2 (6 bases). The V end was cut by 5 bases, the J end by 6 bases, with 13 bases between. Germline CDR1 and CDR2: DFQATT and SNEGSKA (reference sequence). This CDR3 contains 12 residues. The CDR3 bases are TGCAGTGCTCCGACTAGTCGAAAGACCCAGTACTTC. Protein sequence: CSAPTSRKTQYF.

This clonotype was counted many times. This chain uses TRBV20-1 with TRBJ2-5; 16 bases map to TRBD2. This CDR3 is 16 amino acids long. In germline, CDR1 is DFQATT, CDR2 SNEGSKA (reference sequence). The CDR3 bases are TGCAAACCGGGACTAGCGGGGGGGCCGTCTCGAGAGACCCAGTACTTC. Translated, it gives CKPGLAGGPSRETQYF.

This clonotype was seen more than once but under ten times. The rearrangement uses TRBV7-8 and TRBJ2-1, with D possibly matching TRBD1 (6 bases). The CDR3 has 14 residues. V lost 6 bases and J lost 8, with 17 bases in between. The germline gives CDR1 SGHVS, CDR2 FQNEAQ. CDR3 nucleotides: TGTGCCAGCAGACCCTATGTACAGGGAGATGAGCAGTTCTTC. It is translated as CASRPYVQGDEQFF.

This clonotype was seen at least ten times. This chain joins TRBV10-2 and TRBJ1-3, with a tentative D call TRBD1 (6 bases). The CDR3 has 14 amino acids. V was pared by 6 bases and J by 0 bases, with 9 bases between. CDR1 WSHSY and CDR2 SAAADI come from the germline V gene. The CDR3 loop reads CASSTGSSGNTIYF. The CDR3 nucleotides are TGCGCCAGCAGCACAGGGAGCTCTGGAAACACCATATATTTT.

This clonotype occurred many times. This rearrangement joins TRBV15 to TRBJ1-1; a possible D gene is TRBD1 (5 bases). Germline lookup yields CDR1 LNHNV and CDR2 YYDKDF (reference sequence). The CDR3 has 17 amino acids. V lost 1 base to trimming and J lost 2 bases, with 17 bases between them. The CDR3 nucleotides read TGTGCCACCAGCAGAGTACCAAGGGACGGATTAAACACTGAAGCTTTCTTT. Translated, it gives CATSRVPRDGLNTEAFF. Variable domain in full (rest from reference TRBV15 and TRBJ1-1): DAMVIQNPRYQVTQFGKPVTLSCSQTLNHNVMYWYQQKSSQAPKLLFHYYDKDFNNEADTPDNFQSRRPNTSFCFLDIRSPGLGDTAMYLCATSRVPRDGLNTEAFFGQGTRLTVV.

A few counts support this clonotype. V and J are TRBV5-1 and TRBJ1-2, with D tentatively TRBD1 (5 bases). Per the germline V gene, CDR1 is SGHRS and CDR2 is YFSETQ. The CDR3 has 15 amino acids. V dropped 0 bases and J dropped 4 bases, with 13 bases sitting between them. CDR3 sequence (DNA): TGCGCCAGCAGCTTGGAGGCAGTCCAGGGCTATGGCTACACCTTC. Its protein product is CASSLEAVQGYGYTF.

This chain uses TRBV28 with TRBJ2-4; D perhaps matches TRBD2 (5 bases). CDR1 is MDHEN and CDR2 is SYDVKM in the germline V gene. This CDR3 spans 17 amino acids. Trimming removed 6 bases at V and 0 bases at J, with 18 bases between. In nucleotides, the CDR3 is TGTGCCAGCAGGGGCTCGGGGAGTTCCGGAGCCAAAAACATTCAGTACTTC. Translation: CASRGSGSSGAKNIQYF.

Here the CDR3 DNA reads TGTGCCAGCATGCGGAGAAGAGGGACAGGCGACAATGAGCAGTTCTTC. As protein: CASMRRRGTGDNEQFF. The chain joins TRBV11-3 to TRBJ2-1, with 8 bases matching TRBD1. J gave up 5 bases and V 7 bases, and 13 bases lay outside the gene matches. Per the germline V gene, CDR1 is SGHNT and CDR2 is YENEEA. There are 16 residues in the CDR3.

The CDR3 region is CASSRTATDTQYF. The CDR3 DNA sequence: TGTGCCAGCAGTCGGACAGCCACAGATACGCAGTATTTT. The chain employs TRBV12-3 or TRBV12-4 and TRBJ2-3; TRBD1 is a possible D gene (6 bases). Trimming took off 5 bases at V and 2 bases at J, with 8 bases between the two ends. The CDR3 sequence is 13 residues long.

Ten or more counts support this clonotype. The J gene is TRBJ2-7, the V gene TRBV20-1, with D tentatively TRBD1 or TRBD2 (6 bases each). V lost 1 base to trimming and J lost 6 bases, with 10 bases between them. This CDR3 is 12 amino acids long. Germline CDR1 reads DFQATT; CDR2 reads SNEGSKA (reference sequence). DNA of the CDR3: TGCAGTGCTAGAGTAGGGGGGTCCGAGCAGTACTTC. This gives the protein CSARVGGSEQYF.

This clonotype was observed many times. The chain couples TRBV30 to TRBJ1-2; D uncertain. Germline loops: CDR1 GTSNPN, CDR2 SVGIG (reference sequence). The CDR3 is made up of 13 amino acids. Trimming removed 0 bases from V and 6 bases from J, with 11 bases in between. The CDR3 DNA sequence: TGTGCCTGGAGTGTAGTGGGAGGTAATGGCTACACCTTC. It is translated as CAWSVVGGNGYTF.

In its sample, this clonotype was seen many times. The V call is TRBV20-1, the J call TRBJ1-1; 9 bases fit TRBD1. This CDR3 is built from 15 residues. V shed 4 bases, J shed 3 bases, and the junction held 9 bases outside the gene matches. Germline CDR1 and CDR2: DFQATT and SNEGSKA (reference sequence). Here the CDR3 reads CSAIHRGLRDTEAFF. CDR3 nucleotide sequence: TGCAGTGCTATCCACAGGGGGCTTAGGGACACTGAAGCTTTCTTT.

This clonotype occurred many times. The CDR3 spells CSAFSTGGNQPQHF. The CDR3 DNA is TGCAGTGCTTTCTCGACAGGGGGCAATCAGCCCCAGCATTTT. This chain links TRBV20-1 with TRBJ1-5; TRBD1 aligns across 8 bases. Per the germline V gene, CDR1 is DFQATT and CDR2 is SNEGSKA (reference sequence). CDR3 size: 14 residues. V lost 5 bases to trimming and J lost 2 bases; unmatched junction nucleotides: 5.

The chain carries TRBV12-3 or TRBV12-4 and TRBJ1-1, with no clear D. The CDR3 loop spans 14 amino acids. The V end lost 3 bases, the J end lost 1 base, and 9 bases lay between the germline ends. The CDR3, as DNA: TGTGCCAGCAGTTTTGGTCTTTCGAACACTGAAGCTTTCTTT. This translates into CASSFGLSNTEAFF.

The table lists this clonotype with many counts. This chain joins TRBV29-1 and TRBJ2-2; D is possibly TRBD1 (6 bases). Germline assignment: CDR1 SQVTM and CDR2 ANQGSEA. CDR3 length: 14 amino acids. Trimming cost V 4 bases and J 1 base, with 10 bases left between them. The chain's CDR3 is CSVVDRLNTGELFF. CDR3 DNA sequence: TGCAGCGTTGTCGACAGGCTGAACACCGGGGAGCTGTTTTTT.

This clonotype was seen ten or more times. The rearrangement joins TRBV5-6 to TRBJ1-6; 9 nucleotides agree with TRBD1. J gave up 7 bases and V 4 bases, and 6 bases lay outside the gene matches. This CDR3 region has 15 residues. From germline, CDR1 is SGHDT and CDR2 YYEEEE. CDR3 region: CASSPRDRVNSPLHF. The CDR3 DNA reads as TGTGCCAGCAGCCCACGGGACAGGGTGAATTCACCCCTCCACTTT.

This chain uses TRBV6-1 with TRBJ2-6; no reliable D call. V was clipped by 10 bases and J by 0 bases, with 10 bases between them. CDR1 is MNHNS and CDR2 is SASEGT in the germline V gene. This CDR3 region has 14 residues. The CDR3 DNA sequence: TGTGCCACCCTCCTTTCCTCTGGGGCCAACGTCCTGACTTTC. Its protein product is CATLLSSGANVLTF.